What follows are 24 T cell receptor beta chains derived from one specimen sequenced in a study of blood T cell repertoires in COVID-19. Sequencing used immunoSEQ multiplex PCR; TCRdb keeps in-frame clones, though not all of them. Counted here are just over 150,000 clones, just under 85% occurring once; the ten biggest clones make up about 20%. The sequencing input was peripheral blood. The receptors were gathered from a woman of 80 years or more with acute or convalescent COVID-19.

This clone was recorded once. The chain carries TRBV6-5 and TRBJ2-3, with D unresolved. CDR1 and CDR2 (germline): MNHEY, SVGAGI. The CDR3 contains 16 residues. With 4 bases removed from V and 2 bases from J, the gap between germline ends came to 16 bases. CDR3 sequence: CASSFESRISTDTQYF. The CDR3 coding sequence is TGTGCCAGCAGTTTTGAGTCCCGCATTTCCACAGATACGCAGTATTTT.

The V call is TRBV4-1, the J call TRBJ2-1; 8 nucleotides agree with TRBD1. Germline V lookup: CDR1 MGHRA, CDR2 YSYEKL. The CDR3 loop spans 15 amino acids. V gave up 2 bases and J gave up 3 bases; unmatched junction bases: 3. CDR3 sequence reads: CASSQRQGSYNEQFF. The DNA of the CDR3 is TGCGCCAGCAGCCAACGACAGGGGAGCTACAATGAGCAGTTCTTC.

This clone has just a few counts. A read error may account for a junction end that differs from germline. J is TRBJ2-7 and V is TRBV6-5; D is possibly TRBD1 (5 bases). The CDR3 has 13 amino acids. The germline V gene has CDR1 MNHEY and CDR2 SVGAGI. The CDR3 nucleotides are TGTGCCAGCAGTCCCGATTCGACAGCACGAGTCGGCTTC. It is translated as CASSPDSTARVGF.

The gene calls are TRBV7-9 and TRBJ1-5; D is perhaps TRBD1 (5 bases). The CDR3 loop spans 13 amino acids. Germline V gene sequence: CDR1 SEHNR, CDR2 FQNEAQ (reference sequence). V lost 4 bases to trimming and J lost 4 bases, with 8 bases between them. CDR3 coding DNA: TGTGCCAGCAGCTGGGACTTGAATCAGCCCCAGCATTTT. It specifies CASSWDLNQPQHF.

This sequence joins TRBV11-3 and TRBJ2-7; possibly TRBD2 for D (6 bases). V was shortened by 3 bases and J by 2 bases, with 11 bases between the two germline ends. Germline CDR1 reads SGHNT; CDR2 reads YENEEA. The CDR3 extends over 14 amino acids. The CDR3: CASSFGGATYEQYF. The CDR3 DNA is TGTGCCAGCAGCTTCGGCGGGGCAACCTACGAGCAGTACTTC.

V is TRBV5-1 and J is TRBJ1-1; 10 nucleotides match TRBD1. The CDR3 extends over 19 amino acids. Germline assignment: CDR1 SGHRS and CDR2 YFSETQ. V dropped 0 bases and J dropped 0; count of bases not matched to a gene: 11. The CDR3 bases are TGCGCCAGCAGCTTGGCAAAGAGTGGACAGGGGGTAATGAACACTGAAGCTTTCTTT. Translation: CASSLAKSGQGVMNTEAFF.

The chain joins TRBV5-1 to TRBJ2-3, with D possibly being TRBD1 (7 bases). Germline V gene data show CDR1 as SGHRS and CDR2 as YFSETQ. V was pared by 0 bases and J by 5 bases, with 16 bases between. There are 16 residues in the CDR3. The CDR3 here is CASSLAQGGKGDTQYF. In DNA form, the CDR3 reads TGCGCCAGCAGCTTGGCCCAGGGGGGAAAGGGAGATACGCAGTATTTT.

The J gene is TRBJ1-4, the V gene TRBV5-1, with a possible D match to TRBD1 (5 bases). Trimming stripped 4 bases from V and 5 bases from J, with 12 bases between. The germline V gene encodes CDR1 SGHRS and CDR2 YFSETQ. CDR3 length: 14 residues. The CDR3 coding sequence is TGCGCCAGCAGCATGGGACTCTCGAATGAAAAACTGTTTTTT. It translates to CASSMGLSNEKLFF.

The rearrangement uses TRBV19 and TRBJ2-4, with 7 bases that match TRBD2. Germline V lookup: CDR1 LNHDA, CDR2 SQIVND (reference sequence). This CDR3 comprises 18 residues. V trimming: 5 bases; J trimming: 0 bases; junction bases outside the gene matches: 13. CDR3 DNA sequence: TGTGCCAGTAGTCCTTCCCCGGGAGGCCTCGTAGCCAAAAACATTCAGTACTTC. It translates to CASSPSPGGLVAKNIQYF. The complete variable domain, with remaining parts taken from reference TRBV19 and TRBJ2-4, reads DGGITQSPKYLFRKEGQNVTLSCEQNLNHDAMYWYRQDPGQGLRLIYYSQIVNDFQKGDIAEGYSVSREKKESFPLTVTSAQKNPTAFYLCASSPSPGGLVAKNIQYFGAGTRLSVL.

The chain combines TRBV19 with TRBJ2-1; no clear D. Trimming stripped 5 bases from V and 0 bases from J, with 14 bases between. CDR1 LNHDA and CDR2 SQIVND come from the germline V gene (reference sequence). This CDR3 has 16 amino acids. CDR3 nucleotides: TGTGCCAGTAGTGTTTCGAGCGTCCTCTCCTACAATGAGCAGTTCTTC. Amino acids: CASSVSSVLSYNEQFF.

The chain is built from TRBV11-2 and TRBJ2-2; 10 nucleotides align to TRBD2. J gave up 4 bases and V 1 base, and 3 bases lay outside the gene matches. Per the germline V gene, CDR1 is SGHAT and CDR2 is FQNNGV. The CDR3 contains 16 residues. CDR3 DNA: TGTGCCAGCAGCTTAGTCCCTAGCGGGAGCACCGGGGAGCTGTTTTTT. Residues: CASSLVPSGSTGELFF.

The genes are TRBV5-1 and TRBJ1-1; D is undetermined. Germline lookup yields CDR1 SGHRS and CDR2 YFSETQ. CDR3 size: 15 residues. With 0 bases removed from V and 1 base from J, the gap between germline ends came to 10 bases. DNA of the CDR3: TGCGCCAGCAGCTTGGTTAGCACCTCGAACACTGAAGCTTTCTTT. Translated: CASSLVSTSNTEAFF.

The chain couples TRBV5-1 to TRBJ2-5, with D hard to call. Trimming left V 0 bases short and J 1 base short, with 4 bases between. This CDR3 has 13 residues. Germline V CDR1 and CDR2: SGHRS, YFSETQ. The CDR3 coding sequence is TGCGCCAGCAGCTTGGACAGCCAAGAGACCCAGTACTTC. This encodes CASSLDSQETQYF.

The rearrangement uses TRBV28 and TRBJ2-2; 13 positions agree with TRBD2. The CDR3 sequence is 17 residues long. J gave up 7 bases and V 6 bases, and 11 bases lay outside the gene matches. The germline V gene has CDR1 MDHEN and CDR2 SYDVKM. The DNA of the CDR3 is TGTGCCAGCAGCCCCGGACTAGCGGGAGAATTGGGCGGGGAGCTGTTTTTT. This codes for CASSPGLAGELGGELFF.

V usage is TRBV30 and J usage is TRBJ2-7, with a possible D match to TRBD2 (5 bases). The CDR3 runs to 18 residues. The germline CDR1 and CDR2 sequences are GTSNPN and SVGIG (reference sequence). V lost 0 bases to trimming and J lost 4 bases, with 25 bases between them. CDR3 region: CAWSVLFRGAPRLYEQYF. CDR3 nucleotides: TGTGCCTGGAGTGTTCTGTTCCGGGGAGCGCCTAGGTTGTACGAGCAGTACTTC.

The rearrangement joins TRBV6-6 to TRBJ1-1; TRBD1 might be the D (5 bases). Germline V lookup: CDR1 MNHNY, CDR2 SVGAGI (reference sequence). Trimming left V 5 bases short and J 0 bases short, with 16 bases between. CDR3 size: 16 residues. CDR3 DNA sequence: TGTGCCAGCAGTCCCCTCAGGGTGAGAATGAACACTGAAGCTTTCTTT. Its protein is CASSPLRVRMNTEAFF.

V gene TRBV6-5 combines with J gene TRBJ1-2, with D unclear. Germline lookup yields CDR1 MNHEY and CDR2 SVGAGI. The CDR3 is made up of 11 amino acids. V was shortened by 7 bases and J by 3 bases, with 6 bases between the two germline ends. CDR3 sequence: CASTGHYGYTF. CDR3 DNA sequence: TGTGCCAGCACAGGCCACTATGGCTACACCTTC.

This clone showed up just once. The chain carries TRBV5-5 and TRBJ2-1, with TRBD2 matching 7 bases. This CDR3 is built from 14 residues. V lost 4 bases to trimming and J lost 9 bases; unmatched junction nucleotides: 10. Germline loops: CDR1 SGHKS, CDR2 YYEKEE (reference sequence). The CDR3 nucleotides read TGTGCCAGCAGCCCCGGGGGAGGGGTGGGTGAGCAGTTCTTC. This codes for CASSPGGGVGEQFF.

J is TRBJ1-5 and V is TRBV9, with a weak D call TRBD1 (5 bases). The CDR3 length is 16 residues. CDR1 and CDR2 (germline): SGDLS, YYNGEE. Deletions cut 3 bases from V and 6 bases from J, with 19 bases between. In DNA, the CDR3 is TGTGCCAGCAGCGAGGGATCGGGGGGGAAAGGTCAGCCCCAGCATTTT. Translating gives CASSEGSGGKGQPQHF.

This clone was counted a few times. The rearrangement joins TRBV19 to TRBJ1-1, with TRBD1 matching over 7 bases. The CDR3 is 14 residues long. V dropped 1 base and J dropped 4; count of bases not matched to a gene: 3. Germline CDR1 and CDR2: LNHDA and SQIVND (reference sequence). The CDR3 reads CASSIVAGGTEAFF. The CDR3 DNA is TGTGCCAGTAGTATAGTTGCAGGGGGCACTGAAGCTTTCTTT.

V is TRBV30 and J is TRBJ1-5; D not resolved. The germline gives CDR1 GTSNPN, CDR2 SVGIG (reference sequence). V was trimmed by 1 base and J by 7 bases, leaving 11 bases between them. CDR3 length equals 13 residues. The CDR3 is CAWSEGREQPQHF. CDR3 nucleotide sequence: TGTGCCTGGAGTGAAGGGAGAGAACAGCCCCAGCATTTT. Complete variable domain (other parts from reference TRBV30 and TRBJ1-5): SQTIHQWPATLVQPVGSPLSLECTVEGTSNPNLYWYRQAAGRGLQLLFYSVGIGQISSEVPQNLSASRPQDRQFILSSKKLLLSDSGFYLCAWSEGREQPQHFGDGTRLSIL.

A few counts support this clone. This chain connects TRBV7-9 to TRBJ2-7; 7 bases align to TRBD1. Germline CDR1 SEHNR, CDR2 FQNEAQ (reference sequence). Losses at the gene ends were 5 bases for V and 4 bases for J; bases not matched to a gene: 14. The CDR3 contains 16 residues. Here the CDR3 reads CASSDGDSISKYEQYF. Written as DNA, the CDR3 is TGTGCCAGCAGCGATGGGGACAGCATATCTAAATACGAGCAGTACTTC.

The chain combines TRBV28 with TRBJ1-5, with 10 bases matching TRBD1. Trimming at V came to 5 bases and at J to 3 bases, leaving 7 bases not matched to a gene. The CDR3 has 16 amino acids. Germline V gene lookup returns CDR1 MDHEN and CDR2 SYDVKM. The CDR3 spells CASSPLGTGDNQPQHF. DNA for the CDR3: TGTGCCAGCAGTCCTCTCGGGACAGGGGACAATCAGCCCCAGCATTTT.

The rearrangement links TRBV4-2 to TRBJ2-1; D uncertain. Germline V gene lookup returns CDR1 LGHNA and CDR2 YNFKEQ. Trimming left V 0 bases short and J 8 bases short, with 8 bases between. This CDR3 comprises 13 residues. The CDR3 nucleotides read TGTGCCAGCAGCCAAGATACAAGATATGAGCAGTTCTTC. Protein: CASSQDTRYEQFF.